Listed below are T cell receptor beta chains from one sample, sequenced in a study of control samples from healthy donors and cancer patients. Clones were read by immunoSEQ multiplex PCR, and TCRdb kept only the in-frame ones, dropping some. The table shows about 55,000 clones, with around 96% occurring only once. Source material: blood. These receptors originate from a woman aged 18-29 years in good health. Each CDR3 is given with its conserved first and last residue. The order of the fields is J gene, clone size, D gene, V gene, CDR3 protein, CDR3 DNA. D genes are given only for firm matches. Rows give clone size only sometimes, using once, few, many, or a class for an expanded clone.

j_gene: TRBJ2-7
abundance: .
d_gene: TRBD2
v_gene: TRBV6-2/TRBV6-3
CDR3aa: CASSRTSGSYEQYF
CDR3nt: TGTGCCAGCAGTCGGACTAGCGGGTCCTACGAGCAGTACTTC

j_gene: TRBJ2-3
abundance: .
d_gene: TRBD1
v_gene: TRBV30
CDR3aa: CAWGRGGVGTDTQYF
CDR3nt: TGTGCCTGGGGGCGAGGGGGCGTGGGGACAGATACGCAGTATTTT

j_gene: TRBJ1-4
abundance: .
d_gene: TRBD1
v_gene: TRBV28
CDR3aa: CASSFERQGLEKLFF
CDR3nt: TGTGCCAGCAGTTTCGAGAGACAGGGACTTGAAAAACTGTTTTTT

j_gene: TRBJ1-1
abundance: .
d_gene: .
v_gene: TRBV12-3/TRBV12-4
CDR3aa: CASSFFRDTEAFF
CDR3nt: TGTGCCAGCAGTTTCTTTCGGGACACTGAAGCTTTCTTT

j_gene: TRBJ1-2
abundance: .
d_gene: .
v_gene: TRBV7-9
CDR3aa: CASSSGLGGANYGYTF
CDR3nt: TGTGCCAGCAGCTCGGGTCTAGGAGGGGCCAACTATGGCTACACCTTC

j_gene: TRBJ1-2
abundance: once
d_gene: .
v_gene: TRBV2
CDR3aa: CASSEEGGSYGYTF
CDR3nt: TGTGCCAGCAGTGAGGAGGGAGGGAGCTATGGCTACACCTTC

j_gene: TRBJ2-7
abundance: once
d_gene: .
v_gene: TRBV5-1
CDR3aa: CASSFATYYEQYF
CDR3nt: TGCGCCAGCAGCTTCGCGACCTACTACGAGCAGTACTTC

j_gene: TRBJ1-5
abundance: once
d_gene: TRBD1
v_gene: TRBV19
CDR3aa: CASSTTGDYQPQHF
CDR3nt: TGTGCCAGTAGTACGACAGGGGACTATCAGCCCCAGCATTTT

j_gene: TRBJ1-1
abundance: .
d_gene: TRBD1
v_gene: TRBV9
CDR3aa: CASSAQGGREAFF
CDR3nt: TGTGCCAGCAGCGCACAGGGGGGTCGGGAAGCTTTCTTT

j_gene: TRBJ2-3
abundance: .
d_gene: .
v_gene: TRBV4-2
CDR3aa: CASSQGTNREQYF
CDR3nt: TGTGCCAGCAGCCAAGGAACGAACAGGGAGCAGTATTTT

j_gene: TRBJ1-1
abundance: .
d_gene: .
v_gene: TRBV20-1
CDR3aa: CSASEGNTEAFF
CDR3nt: TGCAGTGCTAGTGAGGGGAACACTGAAGCTTTCTTT

j_gene: TRBJ2-1
abundance: once
d_gene: .
v_gene: TRBV19
CDR3aa: CASSSDSGGKGNEQFF
CDR3nt: TGTGCCAGTAGTTCTGACTCCGGGGGTAAAGGGAATGAGCAGTTCTTC

j_gene: TRBJ2-5
abundance: .
d_gene: .
v_gene: TRBV25-1
CDR3aa: CASSDLPPQETQYF
CDR3nt: TGTGCCAGCAGTGATCTGCCCCCCCAAGAGACCCAGTACTTC

j_gene: TRBJ1-1
abundance: .
d_gene: .
v_gene: TRBV3-1/TRBV3-2
CDR3aa: CASSQGQVNTEAFF
CDR3nt: TGTGCCAGCAGCCAAGGGCAGGTGAACACTGAAGCTTTCTTT

j_gene: TRBJ1-6
abundance: .
d_gene: .
v_gene: TRBV11-2
CDR3aa: CASRPTGYNSPLHF
CDR3nt: TGTGCCAGCAGGCCAACGGGTTATAATTCACCCCTCCACTTT

j_gene: TRBJ2-3
abundance: .
d_gene: .
v_gene: TRBV4-2
CDR3aa: CASSQEWGGQGTDTQYF
CDR3nt: TGTGCCAGCAGCCAAGAGTGGGGCGGACAAGGCACAGATACGCAGTATTTT

j_gene: TRBJ2-1
abundance: .
d_gene: TRBD1
v_gene: TRBV5-1
CDR3aa: CASSLLWDRGRGEQFF
CDR3nt: TGCGCCAGCAGCTTGCTCTGGGACAGGGGGCGTGGGGAGCAGTTCTTC

j_gene: TRBJ2-7
abundance: .
d_gene: .
v_gene: TRBV9
CDR3aa: CASSALGSSYEQYF
CDR3nt: TGTGCCAGCAGCGCCCTCGGCAGCTCCTACGAGCAGTACTTC

j_gene: TRBJ1-1
abundance: .
d_gene: .
v_gene: TRBV5-8
CDR3aa: CASSFGNTEAFF
CDR3nt: TGTGCCAGCAGCTTCGGGAACACTGAAGCTTTCTTT

j_gene: TRBJ2-5
abundance: once
d_gene: TRBD2
v_gene: TRBV15
CDR3aa: CATSGGLETQYF
CDR3nt: TGTGCCACCTCGGGGGGGCTGGAGACCCAGTACTTC

j_gene: TRBJ2-7
abundance: .
d_gene: .
v_gene: TRBV6-1
CDR3aa: CASSEEGGGSNEQYF
CDR3nt: TGTGCCAGCAGTGAAGAGGGGGGAGGTTCTAACGAGCAGTACTTC

j_gene: TRBJ1-1
abundance: few
d_gene: .
v_gene: TRBV4-1
CDR3aa: CASSQRGASEAFF
CDR3nt: TGCGCCAGCAGCCAACGGGGGGCAAGTGAAGCTTTCTTT

j_gene: TRBJ1-5
abundance: .
d_gene: .
v_gene: TRBV7-2
CDR3aa: CASSTDSGGNQPQHF
CDR3nt: TGTGCCAGCAGCACCGACAGTGGAGGCAATCAGCCCCAGCATTTT

j_gene: TRBJ2-2
abundance: .
d_gene: .
v_gene: TRBV15
CDR3aa: CATSSGLTNTGELFF
CDR3nt: TGTGCCACCAGCAGTGGACTAACGAACACCGGGGAGCTGTTTTTT